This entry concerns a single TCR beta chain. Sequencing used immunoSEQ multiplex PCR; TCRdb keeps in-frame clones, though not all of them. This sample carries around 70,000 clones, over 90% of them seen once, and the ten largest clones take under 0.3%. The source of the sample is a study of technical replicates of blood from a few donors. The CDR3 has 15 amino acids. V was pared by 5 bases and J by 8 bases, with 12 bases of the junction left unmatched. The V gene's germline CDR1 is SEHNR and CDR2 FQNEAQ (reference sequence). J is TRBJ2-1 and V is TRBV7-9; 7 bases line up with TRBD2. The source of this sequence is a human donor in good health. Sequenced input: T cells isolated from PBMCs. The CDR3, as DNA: TGTGCCAGCAGCCAAATCATGTGGGGGGGAGATGAGCAGTTCTTC. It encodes CASSQIMWGGDEQFF.